The clone carrying this T cell receptor beta chain showed up just a few times. The target antigen is unknown. CDR3 length equals 14 residues. Germline CDR1 reads MNHNS; CDR2 reads SASEGT. V was cut by 4 bases and J by 5 bases, with 14 bases left in between. The data belong to a study of T cell repertoires in cytomegalovirus infection. Whole-study context: It can be stated that public TCR beta signatures indicated CMV infection as well as a matching HLA type.

Each CDR3 protein gets one entry after TCRdb re-called the reads with MiXCR. The sample yields around 740,000 distinct CDR3 sequences, approximately 40% seen once. General study findings and limits: The ex vivo response showed dominance by HLA-C-restricted CMV-specific TCR beta clonotypes. Identification of carriers of CMV plus the relevant HLA was performed using cumulative public TCR beta family frequency.

The chain uses TRBV6-1 and TRBJ1-1; the D gene is possibly TRBD1 (5 bases). The TCR sequence derives from a human donor in good health (CMV status not recorded). Some clones in this sample may be carry-over from other donors' samples. Source material: PBMCs. The CDR3 here is CASSVGGVRTEAFF. The DNA of the CDR3 is TGTGCCAGCAGTGTGGGAGGGGTACGGACTGAAGCTTTCTTT.